The present T cell receptor beta chain was sequenced within a study of T cells in Graves' hyperthyroidism and ophthalmopathy. Duration under 3 months, a NOSPECS grade of at least 4, and a Clinical Activity Score of at least 3 characterized the ophthalmopathy patients. Diagnoses were established using clinical symptoms, serum thyroxine and TRAb, thyroid ultrasound and orbital computed tomography. This clonotype was seen more than once but under ten times. Its target is not known. The CDR3 is 15 residues long. J lost 4 bases, V lost 3 bases, and 5 bases had no gene match. The germline gives CDR1 SGHVS, CDR2 FQNEAQ. Broader study findings: Ophthalmopathy was predicted by the model a median of approximately 6 months ahead of onset. Blood also held most thyroid clonotypes expanded beyond 0.001.

TCR beta CDR3 region amplification was performed from RNA transcripts. First-round RT-PCR with HTBI primers amplified the TCR CDR3 region. Each CDR3 protein gets one entry after TCRdb re-called the multiplex PCR reads with MiXCR. The sample shows hundreds of thousands of distinct CDR3 sequences, 17% of them seen only once. The specimen sequenced was blood. The gene calls are TRBV7-8 and TRBJ1-5; 8 bases map to TRBD1. The clonotype was recovered from a young woman with Graves' ophthalmopathy. The CDR3 DNA is TGTGCCAGCAGCTTCGACAGGGGTTCGAATCAGCCCCAGCATTTT. Its protein product is CASSFDRGSNQPQHF.